This paragraph reports one TCR beta chain. The data were taken from a study of cytomegalovirus exposure and HLA in healthy donors. Study at large: It was reported in a later analysis that the approximately 120 validation repertoires used the same platform as the approximately 650 first-cohort repertoires.

CDR3 length: 14 residues. The germline V gene has CDR1 SGHRS and CDR2 YFSETQ. V trimming: 3 bases; J trimming: 12 bases; junction bases outside the gene matches: 7. Donors came from a validation cohort of some 130 subjects, distinct from the first 666-subject cohort. The table came from immunoSEQ multiplex PCR; TCRdb's copy has only in-frame clones and leaves some out. The profile shows approximately 120,000 clones, about 90% of them singletons. The clonotype originates from a woman between 18 and 29 years old in good health and CMV-seronegative. The sequenced sample was PBMCs. The chain links TRBV5-1 to TRBJ2-4, with 12 bases fitting TRBD2. The CDR3 sequence: CASSSGLAGPPQYF. As DNA, the CDR3 is TGCGCCAGCAGCTCAGGACTAGCGGGACCCCCTCAGTACTTC.